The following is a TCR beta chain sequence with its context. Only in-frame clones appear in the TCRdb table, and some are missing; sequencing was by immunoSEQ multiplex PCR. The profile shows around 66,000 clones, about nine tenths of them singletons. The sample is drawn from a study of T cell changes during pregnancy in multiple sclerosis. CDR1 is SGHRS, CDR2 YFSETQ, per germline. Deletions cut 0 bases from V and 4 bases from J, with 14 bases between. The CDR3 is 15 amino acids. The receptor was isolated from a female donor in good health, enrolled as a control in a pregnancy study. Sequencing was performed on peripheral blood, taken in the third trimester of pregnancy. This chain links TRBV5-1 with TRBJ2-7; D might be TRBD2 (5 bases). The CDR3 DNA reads TGCGCCAGCAGCTTGGTGGACTTGGCGAAATACGAGCAGTACTTC. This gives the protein CASSLVDLAKYEQYF.